The entry that follows covers one T cell receptor beta chain sequence. Its antigen remains unidentified. Nothing much larger sits one base from this clone, and base qualities are not available. V is pared back by 5 bases and J by 13 bases, with 13 bases lying between the germline termini. The CDR3 runs 12 amino acids, cysteine and phenylalanine included. CDR3 DNA is the only sequence kept; it has 36 bases, read in frame from the first base. CDR1 and CDR2 are read off the germline V gene as SGHTS and YDEGEE. The time point label for this specimen denotes: baseline before first vaccination. Vaccinee samples were obtained from the UK trials COV001 and COV002, which included a single-blind randomized controlled phase 2/3 trial of AZD1222 (ChAdOx1 nCoV-19) in healthy adults. For TCRbeta chain sequencing, PBMC samples were collected from trial participants at day 0 and at day 28 after the second dose. The data were taken from a study of T cell responses to AZD1222 COVID-19 vaccine listed by TCRdb under 2021. About the investigation overall: AZD1222 recipients with second doses at about 4 weeks or about 12 weeks were pooled, because spike-specific TCR depth and breadth did not differ between schedules. TCR sequencing covered more than 230 trial participants: 200 to 210 given two doses of AZD1222 and around 26 given two doses of MenACWY control vaccine. Trial participants were enrolled into age subgroups of 18-55, 56-69 and 70-plus years, which contained about 150, 28 and 57 TCR-sequenced participants, respectively. The investigation overall reported the following: After two AZD1222 doses, both the breadth and the depth of spike-specific TCRs were significantly higher than at day 0 and than in MenACWY recipients. Most participants were white British and females outnumbered males, and the authors suggested that clonal diversity may have been underestimated. Reportedly, almost half of the unique spike-specific TCRs recognized epitopes lying outside the regions that are mutated in the B.1.351 and B.1.1.7 variants. Because no day 14 peak-response samples were available, the repertoires could be characterized only after the peak T cell response. Vaccine-associated CD4 TCRs spanned the whole spike protein, with dominant responses in regions 160-218 and 743-854. The 56-69-year group was small, and its depth increase did not reach significance, likely because of low power. Conclusions about previously exposed vaccinees are limited, since just 6 or 7 AZD1222 recipients were seropositive for SARS-CoV-2 at baseline.

The CDR3 regions of human TCRbeta chains were analyzed by immunosequencing. The study's own analysis went as follows. Repertoire TCRs were checked for matches against a reference library of SARS-CoV-2-specific TCRs that had been generated using the MIRA antigen-specificity platform. Breadth was defined as the fraction of unique TCRs that were SARS-CoV-2-associated, and depth was defined as the fraction of total T cells that were SARS-CoV-2-associated. Using the MIRA data, every spike-specific TCR was mapped to the spike region that the TCR reacted to and assigned to either a CD4 or a CD8 class. Log10-transformed breadth and depth values were compared by one-way ANOVA with Sidak's multiple comparisons tests. TCRdb provides this immuneACCESS table in a form limited to in-frame rearrangements. Some clones are lacking; in checked studies, under half of them reflect an unresolved V gene, and why the rest are absent is not known. D and trimming come from the DNA, and the V and J calls and clone size come from that table. Within this sample are about 120,000 clones, with roughly nine tenths of them counted one time only. About 3.1% of the sample is taken by the ten largest.

The material was peripheral blood, obtained on day 0 of AZD1222 vaccination. The source of this sequence is an adult in good health. This chain is built from TRBV5-8 and TRBJ1-6, and perhaps TRBD1 as D gene, on 5 matching bases. The DNA reads as follows: TGTGCCAGCAGTCGGGGCGGGAAGCCCCTCCACTTT. Protein translation: CASSRGGKPLHF.